The 23 T cell receptor beta chains given below trace back to one sample, sequenced in a study of T cell responses to AZD1222 COVID-19 vaccine (dated by TCRdb to the early 2020s). Library preparation employed the immunoSEQ multiplex PCR assay. The clones in this table, taken by TCRdb from immuneACCESS, are in-frame only. Not every clone is retained; where verified, under half of the shortfall comes from an unresolved V gene, and the cause of the rest is unknown. This sample has about 100,000 clones in its table, and roughly nine tenths of those were observed once. The ten largest clonotypes hold over 15% of the sample. According to the study, the label for this sample's time point signals: baseline before first vaccination. The sample in question was peripheral blood, obtained on day 0 of AZD1222 vaccination. Receptor source: an adult in good health.

The V gene is TRBV5-4, the J gene TRBJ2-1, with 7 bases that match TRBD1. The CDR3 covers 15 residues. Germline V gives CDR1 SGHNT, CDR2 YYREEE (reference sequence). V gave up 4 bases and J gave up 7 bases; unmatched junction bases: 11. For the CDR3, the DNA is TGTGCCAGCAGCCCGGGACAGAGGGTCGAGAATGAGCAGTTCTTC. It codes for CASSPGQRVENEQFF.

This chain uses TRBV27 with TRBJ2-5; 12 nucleotides align to TRBD1. The CDR3 has 16 amino acids. Germline assignment: CDR1 MNHEY and CDR2 SMNVEV (reference sequence). V was pared by 4 bases and J by 5 bases, with 8 bases of the junction left unmatched. The CDR3 is CASSSPGTGGLETQYF. The DNA of the CDR3 is TGTGCCAGCAGTTCCCCCGGGACAGGGGGCTTGGAGACCCAGTACTTC.

The gene calls are TRBV4-1 and TRBJ2-7; the match to TRBD1 covers 7 bases. The CDR3 spans 17 residues. Germline CDR1 MGHRA, CDR2 YSYEKL. Trimming cost V 0 bases and J 2 bases; bases outside gene matches: 10. The CDR3 region has the DNA TGCGCCAGCAGCCAAGATCAAATACAGGGGACACCCTACGAGCAGTACTTC. Amino acids: CASSQDQIQGTPYEQYF.

The chain is built from TRBV5-1 and TRBJ1-5; D may be TRBD1 (6 bases). CDR1 SGHRS and CDR2 YFSETQ come from the germline V gene. The CDR3 sequence is 14 residues long. V lost 2 bases to trimming and J lost 7 bases, with 13 bases between them. Here the CDR3 reads CASSLGGVGQPQHF. DNA of the CDR3: TGCGCCAGCAGCTTAGGGGGGGTTGGACAGCCCCAGCATTTT.

The CDR3: CASSSASAWRAGYNEQFF. DNA of the CDR3: TGTGCCAGCAGCTCGGCGTCCGCGTGGAGGGCCGGCTACAATGAGCAGTTCTTC. This chain links TRBV7-8 with TRBJ2-1; weak D call: TRBD2 (6 bases). CDR1 and CDR2 (germline): SGHVS, FQNEAQ. Trimming cost V 4 bases and J 3 bases, with 22 bases left between them. The CDR3 contains 18 residues.

The V and J genes are TRBV4-2 and TRBJ2-3, with D uncertain. V dropped 1 base and J dropped 4 bases, with 12 bases sitting between them. Per germline, CDR1 LGHNA and CDR2 YNFKEQ. This CDR3 comprises 15 residues. This chain's CDR3 is CASSQVVSAPDTQYF. The CDR3 DNA follows: TGTGCCAGCAGCCAAGTTGTCTCGGCGCCAGATACGCAGTATTTT.

CDR3 sequence reads: CASRIRRNEKLFF. The DNA of the CDR3 is TGTGCAAGTCGTATTAGAAGAAATGAAAAACTGTTTTTT. The V call is TRBV12-2, the J call TRBJ1-4. TRBV12-2 is a pseudogene segment. The length of the CDR3 is 13 residues.

The CDR3, as DNA: TGTGCCAGCAGTGAGACTAGCGGAAAGGGGTATTTT. This translates into CASSETSGKGYF. This chain connects TRBV6-1 to TRBJ2-3, with 9 bases that match TRBD2. There are 12 residues in the CDR3. J gave up 14 bases and V 3 bases, and 6 bases lay outside the gene matches. CDR1 and CDR2 from the germline V gene are MNHNS and SASEGT.

This clone was seen a few times. The chain recombines TRBV5-1 with TRBJ1-3; no reliable D call. The CDR3 extends over 14 amino acids. Trimming pared 3 bases from V and 0 bases from J, leaving 7 bases between. CDR1 and CDR2 (germline): SGHRS, YFSETQ. This CDR3 is CASSSGASGNTIYF. The CDR3 nucleotides read TGCGCCAGCAGCTCCGGAGCCTCTGGAAACACCATATATTTT.

The chain joins TRBV10-3 to TRBJ1-6; 8 positions match TRBD1. Germline CDR1 ENHRY, CDR2 SYGVKD. J lost 7 bases, V lost 4 bases, and 6 bases had no gene match. This CDR3 is 15 amino acids long. CDR3 sequence (DNA): TGTGCCATCAGTGGGCAGGGGGCCGGCAATTCACCCCTCCACTTT. This encodes CAISGQGAGNSPLHF.

The genes are TRBV5-1 and TRBJ2-1; D remains unclear. V gave up 2 bases and J gave up 6 bases, with 9 bases separating them. Germline V lookup: CDR1 SGHRS, CDR2 YFSETQ. The length of the CDR3 is 13 residues. Here the CDR3 DNA reads TGCGCCAGCAGCTTCGCCCTATTCAATGAGCAGTTCTTC. Protein product: CASSFALFNEQFF.

V is TRBV6-2 or TRBV6-3 and J is TRBJ1-5; D is possibly TRBD1 (6 bases). The CDR3 is made up of 13 amino acids. CDR1 is MNHEY, CDR2 SVGEGT, per germline. Trimming removed 6 bases from V and 8 bases from J, with 14 bases in between. The CDR3: CASSPRGPKPQHF. CDR3 nucleotides: TGTGCCAGCAGCCCCCGGGGGCCTAAGCCCCAGCATTTT.

This clone was observed a single time. The chain recombines TRBV18 with TRBJ1-6, with 8 bases lining up with TRBD1. Germline V gene lookup returns CDR1 KGHSH and CDR2 LQKENI. This CDR3 spans 18 amino acids. V dropped 3 bases and J dropped 0; count of bases not matched to a gene: 7. The CDR3 reads CASSPRPGQGSYNSPLHF. CDR3 sequence (DNA): TGTGCCAGCTCACCCCGCCCTGGACAGGGCTCCTATAATTCACCCCTCCACTTT.

The V gene is TRBV11-2, the J gene TRBJ2-1, with D unresolved. In germline, CDR1 is SGHAT, CDR2 FQNNGV. The CDR3 length is 16 residues. With 5 bases removed from V and 6 bases from J, the gap between germline ends came to 20 bases. The CDR3, as DNA: TGTGCCAGCAGCCCGGCCTATCGATCGAGATTCAATGAGCAGTTCTTC. Translated, it gives CASSPAYRSRFNEQFF.

The V gene is TRBV7-8, the J gene TRBJ1-2, with D perhaps TRBD1 (5 bases). V lost 2 bases and J lost 4, with 8 bases in between. Germline V gene sequence: CDR1 SGHVS, CDR2 FQNEAQ. This CDR3 has 13 amino acids. CDR3 bases: TGTGCCAGCAGCTTACAGGGAATCTATGGCTACACCTTC. Encoded protein: CASSLQGIYGYTF. Based on the CDR3 plus reference TRBV7-8 and TRBJ1-2, the full variable domain is GAGVSQSPRYKVAKRGQDVALRCDPISGHVSLFWYQQALGQGPEFLTYFQNEAQLDKSGLPSDRFFAERPEGSVSTLKIQRTQQEDSAVYLCASSLQGIYGYTFGSGTRLTVV.

V gene TRBV5-1 combines with J gene TRBJ2-7; D gene uncertain. CDR3 size: 13 residues. Germline V gene data show CDR1 as SGHRS and CDR2 as YFSETQ. The V gene lost 0 bases and the J gene lost 0 bases, with 4 bases spanning the gap. The CDR3: CASSLALSYEQYF. CDR3 DNA: TGCGCCAGCAGCTTGGCGCTCTCCTACGAGCAGTACTTC.

This chain connects TRBV19 to TRBJ2-7; 12 positions match TRBD2. V gave up 5 bases and J gave up 6 bases; unmatched junction bases: 8. CDR1 is LNHDA and CDR2 is SQIVND in the germline V gene (reference sequence). CDR3 length: 15 amino acids. The CDR3 loop reads CASSSRTSGAPEQYF. The DNA of the CDR3 is TGTGCCAGTAGTTCGCGGACTAGCGGGGCCCCCGAGCAGTACTTC.

V gene TRBV6-5 combines with J gene TRBJ2-1, with 8 nucleotides matching TRBD2. Looked up from germline, CDR1 is MNHEY and CDR2 is SVGAGI. The length of the CDR3 is 15 residues. V lost 4 bases, J lost 7 bases, and 9 bases stayed unmatched. The CDR3 here is CASSSIGTSINEQFF. CDR3 DNA: TGTGCCAGCAGTTCGATCGGGACTAGTATAAATGAGCAGTTCTTC.

The rearrangement uses TRBV5-8 and TRBJ1-2; D gene unclear. Per germline, CDR1 SGHTS and CDR2 YDEGEE. The CDR3 extends over 8 amino acids. Trimming pared 2 bases from V and 13 bases from J, leaving 3 bases between. CDR3 region: CASSLSTF. The CDR3 DNA reads TGTGCCAGCAGCTTAAGCACCTTC.

This sequence joins TRBV19 and TRBJ2-6, with D possibly matching TRBD2 (6 bases). Trimming left V 0 bases short and J 0 bases short, with 9 bases between. CDR3 size: 17 residues. Germline V gives CDR1 LNHDA, CDR2 SQIVND (reference sequence). CDR3 coding DNA: TGTGCCAGTAGTATAGACCCCGGGGGCTCTGGGGCCAACGTCCTGACTTTC. Encoded protein: CASSIDPGGSGANVLTF.

This clone was seen once. The V gene is TRBV6-5, the J gene TRBJ2-6; no reliable D call. V was clipped by 6 bases and J by 2 bases, with 8 bases between them. The V gene's germline CDR1 is MNHEY and CDR2 SVGAGI. The CDR3 runs to 14 residues. The CDR3 reads CASSLETGANVLTF. The CDR3 DNA reads TGTGCCAGCAGCCTAGAAACTGGGGCCAACGTCCTGACTTTC.

V and J are TRBV6-5 and TRBJ1-1; D remains ambiguous. V gave up 7 bases and J gave up 4 bases, with 10 bases separating them. Germline V gene sequence: CDR1 MNHEY, CDR2 SVGAGI. The CDR3 totals 12 residues. CDR3 nucleotide sequence: TGTGCCAGCACAGTCCTCGTCACTGAAGCTTTCTTT. This gives the protein CASTVLVTEAFF.

V usage is TRBV7-9 and J usage is TRBJ1-2, with D uncertain. V lost 1 base and J lost 1, with 7 bases in between. Germline V CDR1 and CDR2: SEHNR, FQNEAQ (reference sequence). The CDR3 loop spans 14 amino acids. CDR3 coding DNA: TGTGCCAGCAGCTTAGTAGGCGGTAACTATGGCTACACCTTC. This translates into CASSLVGGNYGYTF.